Each of the 20 T cell receptor beta chains below was sequenced from the same sample in a study of breast tumors, draining lymph nodes, adjacent tissues. TCRdb re-derived calls from the multiplex PCR reads in MiXCR, one entry per CDR3 protein. The table records under 70,000 distinct CDR3 sequences, roughly 44% of them present only once. Sequencing was carried out using breast tumor tissue. The receptors shown here come from a female donor with breast cancer. Some clones in this sample may be carry-over from other donors' samples.

There are many counts of this clonotype. This chain joins TRBV18 and TRBJ1-5; 9 nucleotides align to TRBD1. The CDR3 has 13 amino acids. Germline CDR1 reads KGHSH; CDR2 reads LQKENI. With 6 bases clipped from V and 4 bases from J, the junction kept 1 base outside the gene matches. CDR3: CASSTGGNQPQHF. As DNA, the CDR3 is TGTGCCAGCTCGACAGGGGGAAATCAGCCCCAGCATTTT.

In the case of this clonotype: Without the conserved terminal phenylalanine or tryptophan, this CDR3 likely stems from a read error. The chain carries TRBV2 and TRBJ1-2; tentative D call: TRBD1 (5 bases). CDR1 SNHLY and CDR2 FYNNEI come from the germline V gene. Trimming stripped 9 bases from V and 3 bases from J, with 8 bases between. The CDR3 runs to 11 residues. The CDR3 here is CARETDYGYTL. The CDR3 DNA is TGTGCCAGGGAGACAGACTATGGCTACACCCTC.

Ten or more counts support this clonotype. In DNA form, the CDR3 reads TGTGCCAGCAGTTTCTCGTGGGGGACTAGCGGGAGGTGGGTCTACAATGAGCAGTTCTTC. Translated, it gives CASSFSWGTSGRWVYNEQFF. The chain links TRBV12-3 or TRBV12-4 to TRBJ2-1, with TRBD2 identical over 15 bases. The CDR3 sequence is 20 residues long. V lost 3 bases and J lost 3; bases outside the gene matches: 12.

This clonotype was seen a few times. The rearrangement joins TRBV3-1 to TRBJ2-1, with D unresolved. The CDR3 spans 17 residues. Per germline, CDR1 LGHDT and CDR2 YNNKEL (reference sequence). Deletions cut 0 bases from V and 2 bases from J, with 14 bases between. The CDR3 region has the DNA TGTGCCAGCAGCCAAGATATACTCAGGCCGACCTACAATGAGCAGTTCTTC. Protein: CASSQDILRPTYNEQFF.

The V call is TRBV2, the J call TRBJ2-1, with D perhaps TRBD1 (6 bases). This CDR3 contains 15 residues. Per the germline V gene, CDR1 is SNHLY and CDR2 is FYNNEI. V was pared by 1 base and J by 9 bases, with 16 bases between. The CDR3 sequence: CASSEGNQGSAEQFF. In nucleotides, the CDR3 is TGTGCCAGCAGTGAAGGGAATCAGGGGTCTGCTGAGCAGTTCTTC.

Notes on this clonotype: This may stem from a read error, because a much larger clone lies one nucleotide away. The chain recombines TRBV5-6 with TRBJ2-1, with unresolved D. The V gene's germline CDR1 is SGHDT and CDR2 YYEEEE. This CDR3 comprises 15 residues. Between the trimmed V and J ends, which lost 4 bases and 3 bases, there was a span of 14 bases. CDR3 coding DNA: TGTGCCAGCAGCGGTCTGGCGACCTACTACAATGAGCAGTTCTTC. Residues: CASSGLATYYNEQFF.

As to this clonotype: This CDR3 fails to terminate in the conserved phenylalanine or tryptophan, so it likely reflects a read error. The limits of the CDR3 on the DNA are not certain, so only TCRdb's listed CDR3 is given. This sequence joins TRBV6-1 and TRBJ2-7; TRBD1, the table's D call, lacks a check against the DNA. The V gene's germline CDR1 is MNHNS and CDR2 SASEGT. The CDR3 spans 15 residues, counting both ends. This CDR3 is CASIVSDSEPTSSTS.

Worth noting for this clonotype: The junction and the germline gene differ at one end; a read error may be behind it. The chain links TRBV7-9 to TRBJ2-1; D is undetermined. Germline V gene sequence: CDR1 SEHNR, CDR2 FQNEAQ (reference sequence). The CDR3 loop spans 15 amino acids. The chain's CDR3 is CASSSRSSSYNEQFF. CDR3 nucleotide sequence: TGTGCCAGCAGCTCTCGTTCGAGCTCCTATAATGAGCAGTTCTTC.

The chain links TRBV6-1 to TRBJ2-7, with D perhaps matching TRBD1 or TRBD2 (6 bases each). The germline CDR1 and CDR2 sequences are MNHNS and SASEGT. Trimming cost V 4 bases and J 0 bases, with 13 bases left between them. The CDR3 spans 15 residues. The CDR3 DNA follows: TGTGCCAGCAGTGGGGGGGCGGACAGCTCCTACGAGCAGTACTTC. Amino acid sequence: CASSGGADSSYEQYF.

The V and J genes are TRBV9 and TRBJ1-2; TRBD1 matches 10 bases. CDR3 size: 14 residues. V dropped 0 bases and J dropped 8; count of bases not matched to a gene: 4. CDR1 SGDLS and CDR2 YYNGEE come from the germline V gene. The CDR3 spells CASSVASTGGGYTF. Here the CDR3 DNA reads TGTGCCAGCAGCGTAGCATCGACAGGGGGCGGCTACACCTTC.

This clonotype was recorded a few times. The chain uses TRBV10-3 and TRBJ1-1, with D possibly TRBD1 on 5 matching bases. The CDR3 has 12 residues. The V end was cut by 7 bases, the J end by 1 base, with 7 bases between. Per the germline V gene, CDR1 is ENHRY and CDR2 is SYGVKD. The CDR3 coding sequence is TGTGCCATCACCCAGGGGAACACTGAAGCTTTCTTT. This sequence encodes CAITQGNTEAFF.

This clonotype was counted a single time. The chain uses TRBV20-1 and TRBJ1-4; a possible D gene is TRBD1 (5 bases). The germline gives CDR1 DFQATT, CDR2 SNEGSKA (reference sequence). Trimming cost V 6 bases and J 5 bases, with 22 bases left between them. This CDR3 spans 16 amino acids. The CDR3, as DNA: TGCAGTGCCGGGACTAGCGGGAGTACCTACAATGAAAAACTGTTTTTT. Translation: CSAGTSGSTYNEKLFF.

This clonotype was counted many times. The chain carries TRBV7-9 and TRBJ1-2; D perhaps matches TRBD1 (6 bases). This CDR3 has 13 residues. V gave up 4 bases and J gave up 9 bases, with 15 bases separating them. Germline V gene data show CDR1 as SEHNR and CDR2 as FQNEAQ (reference sequence). The CDR3 is CASSSTGTMSYTF. DNA for the CDR3: TGTGCCAGCAGCTCTACAGGGACTATGAGCTACACCTTC.

In this sample, this clonotype turned up many times. The chain is built from TRBV14 and TRBJ2-7; 7 nucleotides align to TRBD2. This CDR3 contains 15 residues. Germline CDR1 is SGHDN and CDR2 is FVKESK. Trimming took 0 bases from V and 6 from J; bases not matched to a gene: 8. In DNA, the CDR3 is TGTGCCAGCAGCCAAGATCGGGAGGCGGCTAGCGAGCAGTACTTC. This translates into CASSQDREAASEQYF.

This clonotype was seen ten or more times. This chain uses TRBV7-9 with TRBJ2-7; a weak D match, TRBD2 (6 bases). Germline V lookup: CDR1 SEHNR, CDR2 FQNEAQ (reference sequence). Trimming pared 1 base from V and 2 bases from J, leaving 15 bases between. The CDR3 covers 16 residues. CDR3 amino acids: CASSLEFSGNPYEQYF. The CDR3 region has the DNA TGTGCCAGCAGCTTAGAGTTTAGCGGTAACCCCTACGAGCAGTACTTC.

This clonotype came up many times. The chain couples TRBV4-2 to TRBJ2-2; unclear D gene. The CDR3 extends over 15 amino acids. The germline V gene encodes CDR1 LGHNA and CDR2 YNFKEQ. Trimming removed 0 bases from V and 1 base from J, with 6 bases in between. The CDR3 nucleotides are TGTGCCAGCAGCCAAGATTCTTGGAACACCGGGGAGCTGTTTTTT. Encoded protein: CASSQDSWNTGELFF.

The chain has TRBV6-4 and TRBJ2-2; 9 bases are a match to TRBD1. V shed 5 bases and J 1 base; nucleotides not matched to a gene: 8. CDR3 size: 17 residues. Germline lookup yields CDR1 MRHNA and CDR2 SNTAGT. CDR3 in amino acids: CASSHTTDRGNTGELFF. The CDR3 region has the DNA TGTGCCAGCAGTCACACGACGGACAGGGGGAACACCGGGGAGCTGTTTTTT.

In this sample, this clonotype turned up many times. V gene TRBV24-1 combines with J gene TRBJ2-2; D is possibly TRBD1 (7 bases). The CDR3 has 17 amino acids. Trimming stripped 3 bases from V and 6 bases from J, with 19 bases between. Germline V lookup: CDR1 KGHDR, CDR2 SFDVKD. CDR3 region: CATSDPSLDREAGELFF. The CDR3 DNA is TGTGCCACCAGTGATCCCTCCCTCGACAGGGAGGCCGGGGAGCTGTTTTTT.

The chain is built from TRBV9 and TRBJ2-5; 12 bases agree with TRBD2. The V gene end was trimmed by 0 bases and the J gene end by 1 base; junction bases not matched to a gene: 7. This CDR3 comprises 18 residues. CDR1 is SGDLS and CDR2 is YYNGEE in the germline V gene. The chain's CDR3 is CASSVGLGLAGLQETQYF. The CDR3 DNA reads TGTGCCAGCAGCGTAGGGCTGGGACTAGCGGGCCTCCAAGAGACCCAGTACTTC.

At least ten counts were recorded for this clonotype. The chain carries TRBV3-1 and TRBJ2-6; D might be TRBD2 (6 bases). Trimming took 3 bases from V and 7 from J, leaving 7 bases between them. This CDR3 contains 13 residues. Germline assignment: CDR1 LGHDT and CDR2 YNNKEL (reference sequence). CDR3 nucleotides: TGTGCCAGCAGCCAGGGAGGTGCCAACGTCCTGACTTTC. Amino acid sequence: CASSQGGANVLTF.